Listed below are T cell receptor beta chains from one sample, sequenced in a study of shared clonotypes between healthy human individuals. Clones were read by immunoSEQ multiplex PCR, and TCRdb kept only the in-frame ones, dropping some. The profile shows 2 million to 2.5 million clones, 92% of them singletons. Sequencing input: naive CD4+ T cells from PBMCs. These receptors came from a man between 18 and 35 years old in good health. Some clones in this sample may be carry-over from other donors' samples. Each CDR3 is given with its conserved first and last residue. Expanded clones are given a class, and other clones once, few, many or no size at all.

TRBJ1-2 TRBV28 . CASSPGQGNYGYTF
TRBJ2-3 TRBV14 . CASSLQRASTDTQYF
TRBJ2-7 TRBV5-4 . CASSLMGLYEQYF
TRBJ2-1 TRBV27 . CASSPWGGDEQFF
TRBJ2-7 TRBV5-1 . CASSLARSYEQYF
TRBJ2-5 TRBV7-9 . CASSETTGRETQYF
TRBJ2-1 TRBV7-8 . CASSSYGDTSEQFF
TRBJ2-1 TRBV7-2 . CASSADRGANEQFF
TRBJ2-1 TRBV6-7 . CASSYRVFPASGSYNEQFF
TRBJ2-1 TRBV11-3 . CASSFKLLAGGFHEQFF
TRBJ1-1 TRBV7-9 . CASSSTSSEAFF
TRBJ2-2 TRBV9 once CASSGLAGNTGELFF
TRBJ2-7 TRBV28 . CASSLTDRGLKQYF
TRBJ2-1 TRBV29-1 . CSVEPGAGEQFF
TRBJ1-3 TRBV9 . CASSRVRGQGGNTIYF
TRBJ2-7 TRBV28 . CASSSSGTGSIEQYF
TRBJ2-1 TRBV10-2 . CASSGGTGQFF
TRBJ2-3 TRBV2 . CASRGTSGRWDTQYF
TRBJ2-1 TRBV28 . CASSLGGVSNEQFF
TRBJ2-5 TRBV6-1 . CASRIAGGTQYF
TRBJ2-7 TRBV5-1 . CASSFLAGVKEQYF
TRBJ2-3 TRBV28 . CASRPGAEGTDTQYF
TRBJ1-1 TRBV7-9 few CASSLFGQGLTEAFF
TRBJ2-7 TRBV19 . CASSMGGKTYEQYF
TRBJ2-5 TRBV30 . CAWSVGRGLAETQYF
TRBJ2-7 TRBV7-9 . CASSRDGVEQYF
TRBJ1-5 TRBV5-8 few CASSSGAMSNQPQHF
TRBJ1-4 TRBV2 . CASSGQGNEKLFF
TRBJ2-7 TRBV14 once CASSRRDSYEQYF
TRBJ1-5 TRBV28 once CASSLFTDVQHF
TRBJ2-3 TRBV6-5 . CASSRDSYGEGTQYF
TRBJ1-3 TRBV6-1 once CASSEEGRAYGNTIYF
TRBJ2-7 TRBV5-4 . CASSRHGTYEQYF
TRBJ1-1 TRBV28 . CASSFLGGPMNTEAFF
TRBJ1-3 TRBV5-8 . CASSLGSGLGGNTIYF
TRBJ2-7 TRBV28 . CASRQALAVNGEQYF
TRBJ1-2 TRBV5-5 . CASSLVASPTTNYGYTF
TRBJ2-1 TRBV10-1 . CASSDETPGLAGGEQFF
TRBJ2-5 TRBV6-1 . CASSETGAVGTQYF
TRBJ2-1 TRBV9 . CASSASSGNEQFF
TRBJ2-6 TRBV18 . CASSDRVSGANVLTF
TRBJ1-4 TRBV25-1 . CASSEGGSNEKLFF
TRBJ2-1 TRBV5-1 . CASSLASGEYNEQFF
TRBJ2-1 TRBV28 . CASSWGILAGANEQFF
TRBJ1-4 TRBV18 . CASSQGTNEKLFF
TRBJ2-1 TRBV9 . CASSAFGQFYNEQFF
TRBJ2-6 TRBV5-3 . CARSLHRTSGYSGANVLTF
TRBJ2-3 TRBV18 . CASSPYQLTRLYSTDTQYF
TRBJ2-7 TRBV28 . CASSLVSANANEQYF
TRBJ1-6 TRBV18 . CASSPGRSYNSPLHF
TRBJ2-5 TRBV5-1 . CASSPSPAGAGKETQYF
TRBJ2-7 TRBV4-3 . CASSQGLGTGAGEQYF
TRBJ1-3 TRBV19 . CASTNTPGNFSGNTIYF
TRBJ2-3 TRBV27 . CASSFFDTDTQYF
TRBJ2-3 TRBV18 . CASSPGQRNTDTQYF